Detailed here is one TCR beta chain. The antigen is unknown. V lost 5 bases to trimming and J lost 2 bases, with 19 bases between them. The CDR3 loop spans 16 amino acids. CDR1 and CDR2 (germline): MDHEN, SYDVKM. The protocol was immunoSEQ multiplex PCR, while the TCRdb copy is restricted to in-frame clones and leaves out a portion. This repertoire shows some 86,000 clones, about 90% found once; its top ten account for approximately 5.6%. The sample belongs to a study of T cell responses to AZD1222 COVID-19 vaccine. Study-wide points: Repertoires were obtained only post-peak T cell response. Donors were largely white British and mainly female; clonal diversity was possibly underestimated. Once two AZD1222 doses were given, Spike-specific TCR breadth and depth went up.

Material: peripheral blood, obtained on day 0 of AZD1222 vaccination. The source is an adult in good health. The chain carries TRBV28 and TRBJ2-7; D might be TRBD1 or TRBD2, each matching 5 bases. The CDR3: CASSLFGTAGPYEQYF. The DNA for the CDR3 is TGTGCCAGCAGTCTCTTCGGGACGGCGGGCCCCTACGAGCAGTACTTC.